This T cell receptor (beta chain) was found in a study of blood T cell repertoires in COVID-19. Patients in Seattle were enrolled during active infection, then followed longitudinally. In the original processing: Counts of nucleated cells, estimated from reference gene primer amplification, were obtained. TCRdb's table, derived via immunoSEQ multiplex PCR, lists solely in-frame clones and lacks some. That table supplies the V and J calls and clone size; D and trimming were determined from the DNA. The top ten clones hold over 10% of a sample with around 480,000 clones, 88% of them seen once. This CDR3 region has 15 residues. Germline CDR1 MNHNS, CDR2 SASEGT. Trimming stripped 2 bases from V and 0 bases from J, with 8 bases between.

The receptor was derived from a woman aged 50 to 65 with COVID-19, enrolled during active disease. The sample consisted of peripheral blood. V usage is TRBV6-1 and J usage is TRBJ1-5, with no clear D. The DNA of the CDR3 is TGTGCCAGCAGTGAACAGGCTCTTAGCAATCAGCCCCAGCATTTT. Its protein is CASSEQALSNQPQHF.